This TCR beta chain was captured in a study of blood T cell repertoires in COVID-19. Study in general: Sites in the United States, Italy and Spain provided acute and convalescent COVID-19 samples. In each case, the material was cDNA or gDNA derived from T cells, B-cell-depleted T cells, or PBMCs.

Methods used by the authors: Amplification of reference gene primers provided the estimated nucleated cell counts. Here immunoSEQ multiplex PCR was the method, and the copy in TCRdb shows in-frame clones only, minus some. The V and J calls and clone size are taken from that table; D and trimming were inferred from the DNA. Found here are about 220,000 clones, 90% of them singletons; the top ten hold approximately 16%. The age range of participants was about 18 to 89 years, with residence in about 25 US areas. The CDR3 is 15 amino acids. V lost 5 bases and J lost 6; bases outside the gene matches: 5. CDR1 is SGHTA and CDR2 is FQGNSA in the germline V gene.

V usage is TRBV7-2 and J usage is TRBJ1-5, with 12 nucleotides matching TRBD1. The specimen was PBMCs or T cells enriched from blood (not recorded which). The TCR originated in a man younger than 45 who had been exposed to COVID-19. The CDR3 is CASSPGTGGLQPQHF. DNA for the CDR3: TGTGCCAGCAGCCCCGGGACAGGGGGCCTTCAGCCCCAGCATTTT.